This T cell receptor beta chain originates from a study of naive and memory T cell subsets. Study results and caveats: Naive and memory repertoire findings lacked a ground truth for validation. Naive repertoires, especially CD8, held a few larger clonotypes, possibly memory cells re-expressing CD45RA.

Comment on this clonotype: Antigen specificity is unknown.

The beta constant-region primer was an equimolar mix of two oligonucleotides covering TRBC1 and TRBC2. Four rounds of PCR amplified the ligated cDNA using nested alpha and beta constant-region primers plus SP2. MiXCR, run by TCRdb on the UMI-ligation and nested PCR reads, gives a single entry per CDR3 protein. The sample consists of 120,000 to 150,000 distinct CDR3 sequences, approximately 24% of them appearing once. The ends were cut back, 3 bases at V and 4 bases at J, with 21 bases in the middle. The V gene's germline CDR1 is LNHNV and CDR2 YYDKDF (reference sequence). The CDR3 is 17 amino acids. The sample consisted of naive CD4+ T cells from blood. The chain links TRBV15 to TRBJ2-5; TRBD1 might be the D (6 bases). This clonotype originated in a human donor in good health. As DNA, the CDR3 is TGTGCCACCAGCAGGACTACAGGGCCTACCCATCGAGAGACCCAGTACTTC. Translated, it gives CATSRTTGPTHRETQYF.